The rows below give T cell receptor beta chains drawn from one sample of a study of blood T cell repertoires in COVID-19. The method was immunoSEQ multiplex PCR; TCRdb's version includes in-frame clones alone and lacks a portion of them. The sample records 75,000 to 95,000 clones, about 89% being singletons. The sequenced sample consisted of peripheral blood. Source of these receptors: a human donor in a cohort sampled during active COVID-19. CDR3s include the opening cysteine and the closing phenylalanine or tryptophan. Each record gives: clone size, CDR3 length, J gene, D gene, V gene, CDR3 DNA, CDR3 protein. A D gene is named only where the DNA matches it firmly. Only part of the rows carry a size: once, few, many, or a class if the clone is expanded.

. | 17 | TRBJ2-1 | TRBD2 | TRBV2 | TGTGCCAGCACCTGGGGAGGCCCTAGCGGACCTTACAATGAGCAGTTCTTC | CASTWGGPSGPYNEQFF
. | 13 | TRBJ2-7 | . | TRBV3-1/TRBV3-2 | TGTGCCAGCAGCCAAAACGTAGCCTACGAGCAGTACTTC | CASSQNVAYEQYF
few | 14 | TRBJ1-1 | TRBD1 | TRBV28 | TGTGCCAGCAGTTTCCAGGGGGGGAACACTGAAGCTTTCTTT | CASSFQGGNTEAFF
once | 13 | TRBJ1-6 | TRBD1 | TRBV6-5 | TGTGCCAGCAGCGGGACAGGGGATTCACCCCTCCACTTT | CASSGTGDSPLHF
. | 16 | TRBJ2-1 | TRBD2 | TRBV19 | TGTGCCAGTAGTAAAATAGCGGGAGCGGCCTACAATGAGCAGTTCTTC | CASSKIAGAAYNEQFF
. | 14 | TRBJ1-1 | TRBD1 | TRBV5-1 | TGCGCCAGCAGCTTCGGGACAGGCCTCACTGAAGCTTTCTTT | CASSFGTGLTEAFF
. | 14 | TRBJ1-3 | . | TRBV18 | TGTGCCAGCTCACCTCAGCGGGGCGGAAACACCATATATTTT | CASSPQRGGNTIYF
. | 16 | TRBJ1-2 | . | TRBV7-3 | TGTGCCAGCAGCCCCAACGGACAGACCGACTTTCATGGCTACACCTTC | CASSPNGQTDFHGYTF
. | 16 | TRBJ2-5 | TRBD1 | TRBV11-3 | TGTGCCAGCAGCCCCCGGGACAGGGACCGTCGGGAGACCCAGTACTTC | CASSPRDRDRRETQYF
. | 16 | TRBJ2-1 | TRBD2 | TRBV18 | TGTGCCAGCTCACCACCGGGACTAGCGGGAGGGAATGAGCAGTTCTTC | CASSPPGLAGGNEQFF
. | 12 | TRBJ1-1 | . | TRBV28 | TGTGCCAGCAGTTTAAAAACTACTGAAGCTTTCTTT | CASSLKTTEAFF
. | 13 | TRBJ2-1 | . | TRBV27 | TGTGCCAGCAGTTTATCACTAGTCAATGAGCAGTTCTTC | CASSLSLVNEQFF
. | 15 | TRBJ2-1 | . | TRBV18 | TGTGCCAGCTCACCGATTTATAGCTCCTACAATGAGCAGTTCTTC | CASSPIYSSYNEQFF
. | 13 | TRBJ1-2 | . | TRBV11-1 | TGTGCCAGCAGCCAGGGGACCAACTATGGCTACACCTTC | CASSQGTNYGYTF
. | 17 | TRBJ1-5 | . | TRBV7-2 | TGTGCCAGCAGCGCCAACAGGTTGCCAAACCTAAATCAGCCCCAGCATTTT | CASSANRLPNLNQPQHF
once | 16 | TRBJ1-1 | TRBD1 | TRBV5-8 | TGTGCCAGCAGCTTCGGTAAGGGGGCGGTGAACACTGAAGCTTTCTTT | CASSFGKGAVNTEAFF
. | 15 | TRBJ1-1 | . | TRBV13 | TGTGCCAGCTTGCGGGGGGGAGACAGGTACACTGAAGCTTTCTTT | CASLRGGDRYTEAFF
. | 15 | TRBJ1-2 | . | TRBV10-3 | TGTGCCATCAGTGAGTCGATCGACAGTAACTATGGCTACACCTTC | CAISESIDSNYGYTF
. | 16 | TRBJ1-2 | TRBD1 | TRBV28 | TGTGCCAGCAGCGTCAAACTCGGGACAGGGTTCTATGGCTACACCTTC | CASSVKLGTGFYGYTF
. | 16 | TRBJ2-1 | TRBD2 | TRBV7-3 | TGTGCCAGCAGCTTACGACTAGCGGGAGTGTACAATGAGCAGTTCTTC | CASSLRLAGVYNEQFF
. | 13 | TRBJ1-2 | TRBD1 | TRBV6-5 | TGTGCCACTTCCCGGACAGGGTCTAATGGCTACACCTTC | CATSRTGSNGYTF
. | 15 | TRBJ2-2 | TRBD2 | TRBV27 | TGTGCCAGCAGCCCAGGACTAGCGGGAGTCGGGGAGCTGTTTTTT | CASSPGLAGVGELFF
. | 14 | TRBJ2-1 | TRBD2 | TRBV6-5 | TGTGCCAGCACAAGGCTAGCGGGATACAATGAGCAGTTCTTC | CASTRLAGYNEQFF
. | 15 | TRBJ2-7 | . | TRBV6-5 | TGTGCCAGCAGTTACCTCTATGCGAACGACTACGAGCAGTACTTC | CASSYLYANDYEQYF
. | 13 | TRBJ2-7 | . | TRBV18 | TGTGCCAGCTCACCACCGCGACGGGACGAGCAGTACTTC | CASSPPRRDEQYF
once | 16 | TRBJ1-1 | TRBD1 | TRBV19 | TGTGCCAGTAGTACCGGGACAGGGGGAATGAACACTGAAGCTTTCTTT | CASSTGTGGMNTEAFF